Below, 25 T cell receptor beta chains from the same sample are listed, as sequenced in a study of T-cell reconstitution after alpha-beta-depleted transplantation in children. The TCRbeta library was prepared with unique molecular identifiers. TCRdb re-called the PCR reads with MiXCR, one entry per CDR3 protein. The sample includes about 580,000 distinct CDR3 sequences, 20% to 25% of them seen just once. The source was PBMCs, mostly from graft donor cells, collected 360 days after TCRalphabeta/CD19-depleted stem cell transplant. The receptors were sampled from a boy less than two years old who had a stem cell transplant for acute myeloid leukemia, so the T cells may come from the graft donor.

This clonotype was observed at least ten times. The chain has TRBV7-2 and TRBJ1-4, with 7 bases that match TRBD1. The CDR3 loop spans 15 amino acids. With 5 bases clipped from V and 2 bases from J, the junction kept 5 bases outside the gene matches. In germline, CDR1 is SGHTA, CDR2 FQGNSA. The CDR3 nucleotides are TGTGCCAGCAGCGTACAGGGGAGGACTAATGAAAAACTGTTTTTT. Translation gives CASSVQGRTNEKLFF.

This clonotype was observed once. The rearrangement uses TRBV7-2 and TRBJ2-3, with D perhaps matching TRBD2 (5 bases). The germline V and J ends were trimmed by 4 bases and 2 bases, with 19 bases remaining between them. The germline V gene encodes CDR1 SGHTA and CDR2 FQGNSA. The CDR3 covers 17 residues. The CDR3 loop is CASSSPTRYLTTDTQYF. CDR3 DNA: TGTGCCAGCAGCTCGCCCACTAGATACCTAACCACAGATACGCAGTATTTT.

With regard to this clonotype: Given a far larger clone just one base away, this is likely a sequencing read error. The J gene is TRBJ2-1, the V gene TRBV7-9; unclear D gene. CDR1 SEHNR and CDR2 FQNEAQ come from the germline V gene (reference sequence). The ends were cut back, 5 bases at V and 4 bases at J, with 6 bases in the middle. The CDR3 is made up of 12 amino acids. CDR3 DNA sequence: TGTGCCAGCAGCCCCCATTACAATGAGCAGTTCTTC. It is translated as CASSPHYNEQFF. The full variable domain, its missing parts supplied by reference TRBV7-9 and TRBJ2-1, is DTGVSQNPRHKITKRGQNVTFRCDPISEHNRLYWYRQTLGQGPEFLTYFQNEAQLEKSRLLSDRFSAERPKGSFSTLEIQRTEQGDSAMYLCASSPHYNEQFFGPGTRLTVL.

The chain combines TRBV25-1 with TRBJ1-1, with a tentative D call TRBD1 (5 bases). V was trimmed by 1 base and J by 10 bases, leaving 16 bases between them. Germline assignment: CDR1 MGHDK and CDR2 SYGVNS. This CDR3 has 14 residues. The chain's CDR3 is CASSESVGAGGAFF. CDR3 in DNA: TGTGCCAGCAGTGAATCGGTAGGGGCGGGGGGAGCTTTCTTT.

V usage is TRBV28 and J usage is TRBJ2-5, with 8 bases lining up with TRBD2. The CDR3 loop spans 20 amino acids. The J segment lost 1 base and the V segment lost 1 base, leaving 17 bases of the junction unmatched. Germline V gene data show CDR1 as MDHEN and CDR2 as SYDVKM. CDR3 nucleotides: TGTGCCAGCAGTTTATTCGGGTACATAAAACGGGGGGGAATCCAAGAGACCCAGTACTTC. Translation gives CASSLFGYIKRGGIQETQYF.

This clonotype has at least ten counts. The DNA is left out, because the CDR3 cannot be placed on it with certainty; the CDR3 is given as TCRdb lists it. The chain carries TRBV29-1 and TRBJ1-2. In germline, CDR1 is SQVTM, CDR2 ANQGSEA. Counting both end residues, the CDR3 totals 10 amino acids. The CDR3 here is CSVADYGCTF.

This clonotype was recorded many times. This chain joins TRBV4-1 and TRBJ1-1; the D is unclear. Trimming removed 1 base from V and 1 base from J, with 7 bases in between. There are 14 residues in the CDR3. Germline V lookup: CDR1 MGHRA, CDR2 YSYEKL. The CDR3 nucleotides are TGCGCCAGCAGCCAAGGAACAACGAACACTGAAGCTTTCTTT. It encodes CASSQGTTNTEAFF.

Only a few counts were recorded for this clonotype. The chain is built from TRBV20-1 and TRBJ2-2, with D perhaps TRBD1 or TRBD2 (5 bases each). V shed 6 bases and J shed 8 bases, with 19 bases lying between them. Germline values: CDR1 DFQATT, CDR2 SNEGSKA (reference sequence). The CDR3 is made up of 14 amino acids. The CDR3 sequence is CSAARDGLGGELFF. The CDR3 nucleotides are TGCAGTGCAGCCAGGGACGGGCTGGGGGGGGAGCTGTTTTTT.

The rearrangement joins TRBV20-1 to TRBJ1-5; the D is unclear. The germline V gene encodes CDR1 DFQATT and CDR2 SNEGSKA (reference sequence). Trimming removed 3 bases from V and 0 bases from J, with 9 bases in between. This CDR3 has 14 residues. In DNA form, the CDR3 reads TGCAGTGCTAGGGGCCAGGATAGCAATCAGCCCCAGCATTTT. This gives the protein CSARGQDSNQPQHF.

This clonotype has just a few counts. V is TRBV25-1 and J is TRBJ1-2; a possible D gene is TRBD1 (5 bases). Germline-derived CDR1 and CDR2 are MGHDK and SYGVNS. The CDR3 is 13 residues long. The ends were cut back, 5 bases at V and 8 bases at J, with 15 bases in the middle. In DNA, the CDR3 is TGTGCCAGCAGTTCTTCCCAGGGTGAGGGCTACACCTTC. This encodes CASSSSQGEGYTF.

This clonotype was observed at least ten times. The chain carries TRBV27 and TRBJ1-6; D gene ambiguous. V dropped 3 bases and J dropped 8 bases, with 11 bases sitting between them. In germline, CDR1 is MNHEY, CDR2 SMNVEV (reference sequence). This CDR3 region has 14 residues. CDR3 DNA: TGTGCCAGCAGTTTGGGTAGGGATTATTCACCCCTCCACTTT. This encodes CASSLGRDYSPLHF.

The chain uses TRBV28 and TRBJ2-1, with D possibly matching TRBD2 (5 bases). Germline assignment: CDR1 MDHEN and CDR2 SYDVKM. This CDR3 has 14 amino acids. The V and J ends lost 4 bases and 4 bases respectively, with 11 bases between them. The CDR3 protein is CASSYAGRYNEQFF. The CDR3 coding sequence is TGTGCCAGCAGTTACGCGGGTCGGTACAATGAGCAGTTCTTC.

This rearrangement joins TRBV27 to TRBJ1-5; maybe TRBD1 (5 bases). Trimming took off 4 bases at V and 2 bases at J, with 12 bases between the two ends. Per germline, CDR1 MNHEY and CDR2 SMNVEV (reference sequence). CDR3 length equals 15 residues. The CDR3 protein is CASSSEGRGNQPQHF. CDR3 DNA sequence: TGTGCCAGCAGTTCTGAGGGGAGGGGCAATCAGCCCCAGCATTTT.

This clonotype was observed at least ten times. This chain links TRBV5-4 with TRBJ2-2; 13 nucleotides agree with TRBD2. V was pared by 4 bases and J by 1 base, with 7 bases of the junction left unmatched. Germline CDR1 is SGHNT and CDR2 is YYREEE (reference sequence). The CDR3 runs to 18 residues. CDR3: CASSGRTSGGMNTGELFF. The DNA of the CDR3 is TGTGCCAGCAGCGGCCGGACTAGCGGGGGAATGAACACCGGGGAGCTGTTTTTT.

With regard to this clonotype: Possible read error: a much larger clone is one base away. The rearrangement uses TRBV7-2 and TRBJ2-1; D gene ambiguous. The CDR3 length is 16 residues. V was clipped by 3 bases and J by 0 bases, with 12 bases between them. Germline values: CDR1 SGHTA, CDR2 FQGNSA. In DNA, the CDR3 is TGTGCCAGCAGCTTCACCGGCGGAAGCTCCTACAATGAGCAGTTCTTC. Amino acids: CASSFTGGSSYNEQFF.

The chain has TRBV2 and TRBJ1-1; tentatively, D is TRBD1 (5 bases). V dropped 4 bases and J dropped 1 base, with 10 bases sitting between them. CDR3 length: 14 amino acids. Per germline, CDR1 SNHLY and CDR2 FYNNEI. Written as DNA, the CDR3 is TGTGCCAGCAGTGGGGCAGGGCGGAACACTGAAGCTTTCTTT. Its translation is CASSGAGRNTEAFF.

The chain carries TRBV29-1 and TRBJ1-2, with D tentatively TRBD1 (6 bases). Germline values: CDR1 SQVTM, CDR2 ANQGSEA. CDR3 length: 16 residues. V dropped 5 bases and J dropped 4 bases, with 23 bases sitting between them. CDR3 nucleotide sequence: TGCAGCGTTCTGAGCTTTCTACGGGACAAATTCTATGGCTACACCTTC. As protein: CSVLSFLRDKFYGYTF.

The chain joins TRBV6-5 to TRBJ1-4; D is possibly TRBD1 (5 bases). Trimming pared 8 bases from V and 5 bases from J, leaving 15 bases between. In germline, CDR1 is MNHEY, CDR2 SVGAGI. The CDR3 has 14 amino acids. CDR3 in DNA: TGTGCCAGCCGCCAAGGCAGGGTGAATGAAAAACTGTTTTTT. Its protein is CASRQGRVNEKLFF.

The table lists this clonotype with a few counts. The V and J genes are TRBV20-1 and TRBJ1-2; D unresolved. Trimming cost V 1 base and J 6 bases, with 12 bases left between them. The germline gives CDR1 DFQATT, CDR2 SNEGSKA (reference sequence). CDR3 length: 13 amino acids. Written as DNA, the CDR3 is TGCAGTGCTAGAGTGGGAGGCAAAGATGGCTACACCTTC. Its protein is CSARVGGKDGYTF.

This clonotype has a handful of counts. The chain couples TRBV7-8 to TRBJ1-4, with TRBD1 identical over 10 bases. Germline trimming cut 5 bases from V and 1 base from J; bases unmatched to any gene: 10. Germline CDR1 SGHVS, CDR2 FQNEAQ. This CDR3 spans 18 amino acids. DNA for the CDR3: TGTGCCAGCAGCCCGCGGACAGGGGGAGTAGAAACTAATGAAAAACTGTTTTTT. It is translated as CASSPRTGGVETNEKLFF.

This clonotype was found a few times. DNA of the CDR3: TGTGCCATCAGTGAGAGGGCACAGGTCGGGACAGATACGCAGTATTTT. Translated: CAISERAQVGTDTQYF. The chain is built from TRBV10-3 and TRBJ2-3; TRBD1 is a possible D gene (5 bases). The CDR3 spans 16 residues. Germline V CDR1 and CDR2: ENHRY, SYGVKD. V was trimmed by 2 bases and J by 3 bases, leaving 15 bases between them.

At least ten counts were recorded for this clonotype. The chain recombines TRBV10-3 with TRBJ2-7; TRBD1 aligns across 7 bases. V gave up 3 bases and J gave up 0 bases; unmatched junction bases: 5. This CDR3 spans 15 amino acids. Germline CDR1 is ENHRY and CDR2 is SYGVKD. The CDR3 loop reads CAISDPGQSSYEQYF. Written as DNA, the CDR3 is TGTGCCATCAGTGACCCGGGACAGAGCTCCTACGAGCAGTACTTC.

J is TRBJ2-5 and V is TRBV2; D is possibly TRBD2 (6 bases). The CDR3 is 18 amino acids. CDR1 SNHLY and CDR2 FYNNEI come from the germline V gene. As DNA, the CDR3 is TGTACCATCACCCCTCGGACGGCTAACGGACTATCGAGGGGGACCCAGTACTTC. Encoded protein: CTITPRTANGLSRGTQYF.

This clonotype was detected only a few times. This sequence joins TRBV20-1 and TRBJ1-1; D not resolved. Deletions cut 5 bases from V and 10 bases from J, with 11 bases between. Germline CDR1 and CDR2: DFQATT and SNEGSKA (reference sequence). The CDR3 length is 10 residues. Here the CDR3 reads CSASVPAAFF. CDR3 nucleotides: TGCAGTGCTTCAGTGCCTGCAGCTTTCTTT.

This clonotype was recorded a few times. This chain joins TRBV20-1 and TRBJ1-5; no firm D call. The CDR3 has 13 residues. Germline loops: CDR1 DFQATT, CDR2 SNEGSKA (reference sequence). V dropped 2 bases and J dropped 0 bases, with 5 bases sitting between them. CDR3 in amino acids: CSARPYSNQPQHF. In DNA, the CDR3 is TGCAGTGCTAGACCCTATAGCAATCAGCCCCAGCATTTT.